These T cell receptor beta chains were read from a single sample in a study of cytomegalovirus exposure and HLA in healthy donors. Data came from immunoSEQ multiplex PCR; TCRdb stores just in-frame clones and leaves some out. The sample contains some 91,000 clones, about 80% of which appear only once. Material for sequencing was PBMCs. These receptors originate from a man in his forties in good health and CMV-seronegative. The CDR3 runs from the conserved cysteine through the conserved F or W.

TRBV6-5	CASSPTGVSGNTIYF
TRBV6-5	CASSYSALYEQYF
TRBV28	CASSTVGRYEQYF
TRBV11-2	CASSLLLTGPLGAFF
TRBV18	CASSRSGLNTEAFF
TRBV10-3	CAISGQINEKLFF
TRBV5-5	CASSFQGVGAFF
TRBV7-3	CASSSFGGYQETQYF
TRBV7-3	CASSKGRGNTEAFF
TRBV28	CASKTTETNYGYTF
TRBV7-9	CASSFTGQGVDEQYF
TRBV19	CASSALTQGTSGSAYNEQFF
TRBV2	CASRDRGLNSPLHF
TRBV4-2	CASSQGGGGPEGNTIYF
TRBV9	CASSPGTGRGAYEQYF
TRBV5-6	CASRWARGRNEQFF
TRBV28	CASSSGQGAYPYEQYF
TRBV6-1	CASSGESIQPQHF